Following are 21 T cell receptor beta chains from one sample sequenced in a study of beta chain features in type 1 diabetes. General study findings and limits: All four CD4+ subsets of Type 1 diabetes patients contained TCRB CDR3s that were moderately but significantly shorter.

As every portion of the isolated RNA was reverse transcribed, the sequencing read expressed TCRB transcripts. Data came from immunoSEQ multiplex PCR; TCRdb stores just in-frame clones and leaves some out. This table holds some 640,000 clones, about 14% found once. These receptors lack a known antigen. Source material: naive CD4+ T cells from blood. These receptors came from a man between 18 and 29 years old with type 1 diabetes.

The V gene is TRBV5-6, the J gene TRBJ2-3, with D possibly being TRBD1 (6 bases). The length of the CDR3 is 17 residues. The V and J ends lost 2 bases and 2 bases respectively, with 18 bases between them. Germline V gives CDR1 SGHDT, CDR2 YYEEEE. CDR3 region: CASSLLNRVPLTDTQYF. DNA for the CDR3: TGTGCCAGCAGCTTATTAAACAGGGTCCCGCTCACAGATACGCAGTATTTT. The complete variable domain, with remaining parts taken from reference TRBV5-6 and TRBJ2-3, reads DAGVTQSPTHLIKTRGQQVTLRCSPKSGHDTVSWYQQALGQGPQFIFQYYEEEERQRGNFPDRFSGHQFPNYSSELNVNALLLGDSALYLCASSLLNRVPLTDTQYFGPGTRLTVL.

A few counts support this clone. The chain is built from TRBV7-2 and TRBJ1-6; a possible D gene is TRBD1 (6 bases). Germline assignment: CDR1 SGHTA and CDR2 FQGNSA. V gave up 5 bases and J gave up 5 bases, with 10 bases separating them. This CDR3 comprises 14 residues. This CDR3 reads CASSVTGNNSPLHF. The CDR3 nucleotides read TGTGCCAGCAGCGTAACAGGGAATAATTCACCCCTCCACTTT.

This clone was observed a few times. The rearrangement links TRBV30 to TRBJ1-4; 7 bases map to TRBD1. The CDR3 covers 15 residues. Germline trimming cut 2 bases from V and 2 bases from J; bases unmatched to any gene: 5. The germline V gene has CDR1 GTSNPN and CDR2 SVGIG (reference sequence). In nucleotides, the CDR3 is TGTGCCTGGAGTCCATTGACAGGGACTAATGAAAAACTGTTTTTT. Amino acids: CAWSPLTGTNEKLFF.

The chain carries TRBV7-9 and TRBJ2-5; D may be TRBD1 (6 bases). V was trimmed by 1 base and J by 2 bases, leaving 11 bases between them. CDR1 and CDR2 from the germline V gene are SEHNR and FQNEAQ (reference sequence). The CDR3 spans 15 residues. CDR3 sequence: CASSLGTVVQETQYF. The CDR3 DNA follows: TGTGCCAGCAGCTTAGGGACAGTAGTACAAGAGACCCAGTACTTC.

The chain links TRBV6-1 to TRBJ2-6; D gene unclear. CDR1 is MNHNS, CDR2 SASEGT, per germline. CDR3 length equals 14 residues. V was cut by 4 bases and J by 3 bases, with 7 bases left in between. In nucleotides, the CDR3 is TGTGCCAGCAGTGCTAATCTTGGGGCCAACGTCCTGACTTTC. Residues: CASSANLGANVLTF.

This clone has more than one count but fewer than ten. This sequence joins TRBV7-8 and TRBJ2-6; 7 positions agree with TRBD1. Losses at the gene ends were 3 bases for V and 2 bases for J; bases not matched to a gene: 16. CDR3 size: 20 residues. Germline CDR1 is SGHVS and CDR2 is FQNEAQ. CDR3 loop: CASSFTNYRGRAPGANVLTF. The CDR3 nucleotides are TGTGCCAGCAGCTTTACTAACTACAGGGGCCGAGCTCCTGGGGCCAACGTCCTGACTTTC.

This clone has a handful of counts. In DNA, the CDR3 is TGTGCCAGCAGGGAGAGAGTATCAGATACGCAGTATTTT. This translates into CASRERVSDTQYF. The J gene is TRBJ2-3, the V gene TRBV7-9; D remains unclear. The CDR3 covers 13 residues. V shed 6 bases and J shed 4 bases, with 11 bases lying between them. Germline V gene data show CDR1 as SEHNR and CDR2 as FQNEAQ (reference sequence). Supplemented by reference TRBV7-9 and TRBJ2-3, the full variable domain reads DTGVSQNPRHKITKRGQNVTFRCDPISEHNRLYWYRQTLGQGPEFLTYFQNEAQLEKSRLLSDRFSAERPKGSFSTLEIQRTEQGDSAMYLCASRERVSDTQYFGPGTRLTVL.

This clone came up a few times. This chain uses TRBV6-5 with TRBJ2-7; D is tentatively TRBD1 or TRBD2 (5 bases each). The ends were cut back, 5 bases at V and 0 bases at J, with 11 bases in the middle. The CDR3 consists of 14 residues. Germline V lookup: CDR1 MNHEY, CDR2 SVGAGI. The CDR3 nucleotides are TGTGCCAGCAGTCGGGACGGTCGCTCCTACGAGCAGTACTTC. It translates to CASSRDGRSYEQYF.

The genes are TRBV11-2 and TRBJ1-1; perhaps TRBD1 as D (6 bases). The CDR3 extends over 13 amino acids. Trimming removed 0 bases from V and 7 bases from J, with 9 bases in between. CDR1 is SGHAT, CDR2 FQNNGV, per germline. The DNA of the CDR3 is TGTGCCAGCAGCTTAGATCTAGGGGGTGAAGCTTTCTTT. Amino acids: CASSLDLGGEAFF.

The chain combines TRBV14 with TRBJ2-1; TRBD2 matches at 10 bases. The trim removed 0 bases at V and 1 base at J, leaving 12 bases unmatched. The CDR3 has 20 residues. Germline CDR1 SGHDN, CDR2 FVKESK. The CDR3 loop reads CASSQEVPSGRAVSYNEQFF. The CDR3 DNA reads as TGTGCCAGCAGCCAAGAAGTACCCAGCGGGAGGGCCGTGTCCTACAATGAGCAGTTCTTC.

This clone was seen a handful of times. The V gene is TRBV7-3, the J gene TRBJ2-3; 8 bases agree with TRBD2. The V gene's germline CDR1 is SGHTA and CDR2 FQGTGA. This CDR3 contains 15 residues. The V gene end was trimmed by 4 bases and the J gene end by 2 bases; junction bases not matched to a gene: 5. CDR3 in amino acids: CASSYPGGSTDTQYF. In nucleotides, the CDR3 is TGTGCCAGCAGCTACCCGGGGGGGTCCACAGATACGCAGTATTTT.

This clone was picked up a small number of times. The chain joins TRBV11-2 to TRBJ1-4, with 7 bases matching TRBD1. This CDR3 spans 15 amino acids. V was pared by 8 bases and J by 6 bases, with 12 bases of the junction left unmatched. CDR1 is SGHAT, CDR2 FQNNGV, per germline. In DNA, the CDR3 is TGTGCCAGCGCGAGGCAGGGGGAATGGTATGAAAAACTGTTTTTT. It encodes CASARQGEWYEKLFF.

This clone turned up a few times. The chain carries TRBV9 and TRBJ1-4; 9 bases line up with TRBD1. V shed 4 bases, J shed 8 bases, and the junction held 9 bases outside the gene matches. The CDR3 runs 15 residues. CDR1 SGDLS and CDR2 YYNGEE come from the germline V gene. CDR3 sequence: CASSSPGQGYEKLFF. CDR3 DNA sequence: TGTGCCAGCAGCTCACCGGGACAGGGTTACGAAAAACTGTTTTTT.

This clone was picked up a small number of times. The rearrangement uses TRBV15 and TRBJ1-2, with unresolved D. The CDR3 is made up of 14 amino acids. Between the trimmed V and J ends, which lost 0 bases and 4 bases, there was a span of 9 bases. The germline gives CDR1 LNHNV, CDR2 YYDKDF (reference sequence). CDR3 region: CATSRDQVFYGYTF. The CDR3 DNA is TGTGCCACCAGCAGAGATCAGGTTTTCTATGGCTACACCTTC.

The V call is TRBV7-2, the J call TRBJ2-3; tentatively, D is TRBD1 (5 bases). From germline, CDR1 is SGHTA and CDR2 FQGNSA. This CDR3 has 14 amino acids. The V gene lost 2 bases and the J gene lost 3 bases, with 9 bases spanning the gap. CDR3 sequence: CASSLSPGTDTQYF. The CDR3 DNA sequence: TGTGCCAGCAGCTTATCTCCAGGGACAGATACGCAGTATTTT.

This chain links TRBV4-2 with TRBJ1-2, with no clear D. CDR3 size: 12 residues. Germline lookup yields CDR1 LGHNA and CDR2 YNFKEQ. Deletions cut 1 base from V and 5 bases from J, with 5 bases between. This CDR3 reads CASSQVLYGYTF. The CDR3 DNA reads as TGTGCCAGCAGCCAAGTCCTATATGGCTACACCTTC.

A few counts support this clone. The V gene is TRBV5-1, the J gene TRBJ2-5; TRBD1 matches at 8 bases. This CDR3 has 13 residues. From germline, CDR1 is SGHRS and CDR2 YFSETQ. The ends lost 8 bases at V and 5 bases at J; junction bases unmatched: 8. CDR3 region: CASGTGGMETQYF. The CDR3, as DNA: TGCGCCAGTGGAACAGGGGGGATGGAGACCCAGTACTTC.

V and J are TRBV19 and TRBJ2-5, with TRBD1 identical over 7 bases. Per germline, CDR1 LNHDA and CDR2 SQIVND (reference sequence). Unmatched junction bases numbered 10, after V lost 10 bases and J lost 2 bases. The CDR3 has 14 amino acids. Here the CDR3 DNA reads TGTGCCATACCGACAGGGACGTATCAAGAGACCCAGTACTTC. This encodes CAIPTGTYQETQYF.

This chain links TRBV21-1 with TRBJ2-3. TRBV21-1 is listed as a pseudogene. CDR3 length: 12 residues. CDR3 residues: CASSKHRDTQYF. In nucleotides, the CDR3 is TGTGCCAGCAGCAAACATCGAGATACGCAGTATTTT.

The genes are TRBV5-1 and TRBJ2-5; 11 bases align to TRBD1. Germline V gives CDR1 SGHRS, CDR2 YFSETQ. The CDR3 totals 17 residues. Trimming took 0 bases from V and 5 from J; bases not matched to a gene: 9. The CDR3 spells CASSLAARTGGGETQYF. DNA for the CDR3: TGCGCCAGCAGCTTGGCCGCCAGGACAGGGGGCGGGGAGACCCAGTACTTC.

This clone has more than one count but fewer than ten. Here the CDR3 reads CAISEGSGRVDTQYF. CDR3 DNA: TGTGCCATCAGTGAGGGTAGCGGGAGGGTCGATACGCAGTATTTT. The V and J genes are TRBV10-3 and TRBJ2-3; TRBD2 aligns across 11 bases. CDR3 length: 15 residues. V gave up 2 bases and J gave up 6 bases; unmatched junction bases: 4. Germline CDR1 and CDR2: ENHRY and SYGVKD.